Listed below are T cell receptor beta chains from one sample, sequenced in a study of OX40 agonist ivuxolimab in advanced cancers. The repertoire was sequenced with immunoSEQ multiplex PCR; TCRdb's copy has only in-frame clones and lacks some. The table shows roughly 18,000 clones, with 65% to 80% occurring only once. The specimen comprised CD4+ or CD8+ T cells sorted from blood, sampled in a trial of the OX40 agonist ivuxolimab. These receptors were obtained from an adult with an advanced solid tumor such as melanoma, head and neck, liver or kidney cancer. Each CDR3 is given with its conserved first and last residue. The order of the fields is D gene, CDR3 length, clone size, V gene, J gene, CDR3 protein, CDR3 DNA. D genes are given only for firm matches. Clone sizes are given selectively: once, few, many, or a class where the clone is expanded.

-	13	-	TRBV5-4	TRBJ2-1	CASSLGGYNEQFF	TGTGCCAGCAGCTTAGGGGGTTACAATGAGCAGTTCTTC
-	12	few	TRBV30	TRBJ2-7	CAWSQGQVEQYF	TGTGCCTGGAGCCAAGGGCAAGTCGAGCAGTACTTC
TRBD2	16	-	TRBV11-1	TRBJ2-1	CASSPQTSGLNNEQFF	TGTGCCAGCAGCCCCCAGACTAGCGGCCTTAACAATGAGCAGTTCTTC
TRBD2	15	-	TRBV9	TRBJ2-7	CASSVDTTRLAEQYF	TGTGCCAGCAGCGTAGATACGACGAGACTAGCCGAGCAGTACTTC
-	18	-	TRBV9	TRBJ1-6	CASSVGRTASSYNSPLHF	TGTGCCAGCAGCGTAGGTCGTACCGCTAGCTCCTATAATTCACCCCTCCACTTT
TRBD2	16	-	TRBV9	TRBJ2-1	CASSSGTSGIYNEQFF	TGTGCCAGCAGCTCAGGGACTAGCGGGATCTACAATGAGCAGTTCTTC
TRBD1	17	-	TRBV28	TRBJ1-5	CASSRYRGGGSNQPQHF	TGTGCCAGCAGTCGCTACAGGGGAGGGGGAAGCAATCAGCCCCAGCATTTT
TRBD2	17	-	TRBV13	TRBJ2-7	CASSLGLTSAGGDEQYF	TGTGCCAGCAGCTTAGGGCTAACCTCAGCGGGAGGGGACGAGCAGTACTTC
TRBD1	14	medium-sized	TRBV2	TRBJ1-1	CASRQGMLSTEAFF	TGTGCTTCGAGACAGGGGATGTTGAGCACTGAAGCTTTCTTT
TRBD1	15	medium-sized	TRBV5-1	TRBJ1-1	CASSTSGGMNTEAFF	TGCGCCAGCAGCACCTCAGGGGGCATGAACACTGAAGCTTTCTTT
TRBD1	15	-	TRBV28	TRBJ2-1	CASRVPGQGYNEQFF	TGTGCCAGCAGGGTACCGGGACAGGGCTACAATGAGCAGTTCTTC
-	14	-	TRBV6-6	TRBJ1-4	CASSYQGLGEKLFF	TGTGCCAGCAGTTACCAGGGTCTGGGTGAAAAACTGTTTTTT
TRBD1	14	-	TRBV7-9	TRBJ2-1	CASSRQGLPNEQFF	TGTGCCAGCAGCCGACAGGGGCTACCCAATGAGCAGTTCTTC
-	14	-	TRBV28	TRBJ1-2	CASSLGARDYGYTF	TGTGCCAGCAGTTTAGGGGCTAGGGACTATGGCTACACCTTC
TRBD2	16	-	TRBV4-2	TRBJ2-2	CASSLTSGLGTGELFF	TGTGCCAGCAGCCTGACTAGCGGGTTGGGCACCGGGGAGCTGTTTTTT
TRBD1	15	-	TRBV2	TRBJ1-2	CASSEGQGATYGYTF	TGTGCCAGCAGTGAAGGACAGGGAGCAACCTATGGCTACACCTTC
-	16	-	TRBV9	TRBJ1-2	CASSPKDPREGDGYTF	TGTGCCAGCAGCCCAAAGGACCCCAGGGAGGGAGATGGCTACACCTTC
TRBD2	15	-	TRBV9	TRBJ2-1	CASSAGTSGDNEQFF	TGTGCCAGCAGCGCCGGGACTAGCGGGGACAATGAGCAGTTCTTC
-	15	-	TRBV28	TRBJ2-1	CASSLTESSYNEQFF	TGTGCCAGCAGTTTAACGGAGAGCTCCTACAATGAGCAGTTCTTC
TRBD2	14	-	TRBV28	TRBJ2-1	CASRGLADNNEQFF	TGTGCCAGCAGAGGACTAGCGGATAACAATGAGCAGTTCTTC
-	13	-	TRBV11-2	TRBJ1-5	CASSSRMDQPQHF	TGTGCCAGCAGCTCCCGAATGGATCAGCCCCAGCATTTT
-	15	-	TRBV27	TRBJ2-2	CASSSGTGDTGELFF	TGTGCCAGCAGTTCTGGGACGGGAGACACCGGGGAGCTGTTTTTT
-	16	-	TRBV7-9	TRBJ1-5	CASSLAQLRDGQPQHF	TGTGCCAGCAGCTTAGCGCAATTGAGGGATGGTCAGCCCCAGCATTTT
-	13	once	TRBV4-3	TRBJ2-7	CASSQEPSDEQYF	TGCGCCAGCAGCCAAGAGCCTTCGGACGAGCAGTACTTC
TRBD2	14	-	TRBV9	TRBJ2-7	CASSVWDYLGEQYF	TGTGCCAGCAGCGTATGGGACTATCTTGGAGAGCAGTACTTC
-	14	few	TRBV4-1	TRBJ1-1	CASSLRPSNTEAFF	TGCGCCAGCAGCCTCAGGCCGTCGAACACTGAAGCTTTCTTT
-	16	few	TRBV2	TRBJ2-2	CASKEGNAGNTGELFF	TGTGCCAGCAAGGAAGGAAACGCCGGGAACACCGGGGAGCTGTTTTTT
TRBD2	14	once	TRBV9	TRBJ2-7	CASSSRLAPYEQYF	TGTGCCAGCAGCTCGAGACTAGCCCCCTACGAGCAGTACTTC
-	15	-	TRBV7-8	TRBJ2-7	CASSYDTGGSYEQYF	TGTGCCAGCAGCTACGACACCGGGGGCTCCTACGAGCAGTACTTC
-	14	-	TRBV10-2	TRBJ1-2	CASRKGEASYGYTF	TGCGCCAGCAGGAAGGGTGAGGCGTCCTATGGCTACACCTTC
TRBD2	17	once	TRBV10-3	TRBJ2-1	CAISDLGRRNSYNEQFF	TGTGCCATCAGTGATCTCGGGAGGCGAAACTCCTACAATGAGCAGTTCTTC
TRBD1	15	-	TRBV4-1	TRBJ2-7	CASSQAEGALVEQYF	TGCGCCAGCAGCCAAGCAGAGGGGGCGCTGGTCGAGCAGTACTTC
TRBD2	15	-	TRBV27	TRBJ2-7	CASSLIGGREDEQYF	TGTGCCAGCAGTTTAATCGGCGGGAGGGAAGACGAGCAGTACTTC
TRBD1	15	-	TRBV28	TRBJ1-6	CASSQGVLLNSPLHF	TGTGCCAGCAGTCAGGGGGTTCTCTTGAATTCACCCCTCCACTTT
TRBD1	13	-	TRBV7-3	TRBJ1-1	CASSLGQGTEAFF	TGTGCCAGCAGCTTAGGACAGGGCACTGAAGCTTTCTTT
-	12	few	TRBV7-8	TRBJ2-7	CASSLAQYEQYF	TGTGCCAGCAGCTTAGCACAGTACGAGCAGTACTTC
-	14	-	TRBV7-9	TRBJ2-3	CASSLAGVLDTQYF	TGTGCCAGCAGCTTAGCGGGAGTCTTGGATACGCAGTATTTT
TRBD2	15	-	TRBV29-1	TRBJ2-1	CSVEETSGNLNEQFF	TGCAGCGTTGAGGAGACTAGCGGGAATTTGAATGAGCAGTTCTTC
-	17	-	TRBV7-9	TRBJ2-6	CASSFSEGYSGANVLTF	TGTGCCAGCAGCTTTAGTGAGGGGTATTCAGGGGCCAACGTCCTGACTTTC
-	16	-	TRBV27	TRBJ1-1	CASSLSLPGGDTEAFF	TGTGCCAGCAGTTTATCCCTCCCGGGGGGCGACACTGAAGCTTTCTTT
TRBD2	16	-	TRBV9	TRBJ2-1	CASSVELAGRYNEQFF	TGTGCCAGCAGCGTAGAACTAGCGGGAAGATACAATGAGCAGTTCTTC
TRBD1	16	-	TRBV4-3	TRBJ2-1	CASSQTSGQIYNEQFF	TGCGCCAGCAGCCAAACCTCGGGACAGATCTACAATGAGCAGTTCTTC